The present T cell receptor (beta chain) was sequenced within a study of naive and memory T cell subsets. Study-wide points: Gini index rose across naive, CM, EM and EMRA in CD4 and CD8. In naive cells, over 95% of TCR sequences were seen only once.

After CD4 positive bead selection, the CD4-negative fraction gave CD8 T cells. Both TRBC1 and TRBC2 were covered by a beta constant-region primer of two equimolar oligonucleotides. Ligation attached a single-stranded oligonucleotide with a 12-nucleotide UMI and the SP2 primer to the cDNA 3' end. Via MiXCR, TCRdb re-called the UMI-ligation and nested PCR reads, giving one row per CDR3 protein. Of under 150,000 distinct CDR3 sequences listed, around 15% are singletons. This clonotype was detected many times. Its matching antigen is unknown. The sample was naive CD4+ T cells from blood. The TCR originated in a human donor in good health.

The chain's CDR3 is CSARVLGEQYF. CDR3 in DNA: TGCAGTGCTCGTGTCTTGGGAGAGCAGTACTTC. The chain employs TRBV20-1 and TRBJ2-7, with unresolved D. Germline V gene lookup returns CDR1 DFQATT and CDR2 SNEGSKA (reference sequence). The germline V and J ends were trimmed by 5 bases and 7 bases, with 12 bases remaining between them. The CDR3 is 11 amino acids.